This TCR beta chain was recovered during a study of monozygotic twins with inflammatory bowel disease. Generation of cDNA took place in eight separate reactions per sample. TCRdb re-called the 5' RACE reads and shows each CDR3 protein once, DNA omitted. The table for this sample gives 300,000 to 400,000 distinct CDR3 sequences. This CDR3 has 12 amino acids. Germline loops: CDR1 DFQATT, CDR2 SNEGSKA (reference sequence). This rearrangement joins TRBV20-1 to TRBJ2-7; TCRdb picks TRBD2, but there is no DNA to check that call. This sequence originates from a human donor with ulcerative colitis or Crohn's disease, or a healthy co-twin of an affected twin (not recorded which). Sequencing was performed on blood. CDR3 in amino acids: CSARTSGNEQYF.